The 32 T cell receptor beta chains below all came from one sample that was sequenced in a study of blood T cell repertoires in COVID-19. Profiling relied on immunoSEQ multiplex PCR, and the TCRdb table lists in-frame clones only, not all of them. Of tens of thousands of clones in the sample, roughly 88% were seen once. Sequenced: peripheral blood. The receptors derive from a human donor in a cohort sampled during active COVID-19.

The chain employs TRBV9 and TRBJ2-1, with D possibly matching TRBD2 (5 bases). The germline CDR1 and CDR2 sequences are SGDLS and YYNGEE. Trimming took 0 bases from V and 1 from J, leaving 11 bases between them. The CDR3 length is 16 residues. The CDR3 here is CASSVEGSASYNEQFF. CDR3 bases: TGTGCCAGCAGCGTAGAAGGGAGTGCTTCCTACAATGAGCAGTTCTTC.

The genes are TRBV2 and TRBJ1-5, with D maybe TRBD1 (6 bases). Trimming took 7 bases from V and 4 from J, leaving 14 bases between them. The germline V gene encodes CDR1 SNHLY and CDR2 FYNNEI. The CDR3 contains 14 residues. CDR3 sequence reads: CASNPGHPNQPQHF. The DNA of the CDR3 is TGTGCCAGCAACCCGGGACACCCGAATCAGCCCCAGCATTTT.

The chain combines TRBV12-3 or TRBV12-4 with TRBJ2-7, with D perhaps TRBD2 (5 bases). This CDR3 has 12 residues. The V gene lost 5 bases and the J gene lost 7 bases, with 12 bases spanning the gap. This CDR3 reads CASSRRGWEQYF. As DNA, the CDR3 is TGTGCCAGCAGTCGACGGGGTTGGGAGCAGTACTTC.

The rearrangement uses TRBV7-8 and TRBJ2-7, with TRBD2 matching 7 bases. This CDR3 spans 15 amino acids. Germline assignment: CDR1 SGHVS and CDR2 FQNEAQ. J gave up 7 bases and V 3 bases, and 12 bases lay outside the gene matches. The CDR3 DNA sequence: TGTGCCAGCAGCTTGCTTAGGGGAGGGCCGGGAGAGCAGTACTTC. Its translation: CASSLLRGGPGEQYF.

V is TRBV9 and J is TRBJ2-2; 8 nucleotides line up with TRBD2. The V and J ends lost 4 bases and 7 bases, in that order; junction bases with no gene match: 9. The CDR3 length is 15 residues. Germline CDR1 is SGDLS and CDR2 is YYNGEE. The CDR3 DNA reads TGTGCCAGCAGCCGGGGGGGGAGCACCGGCGGGGAGCTGTTTTTT. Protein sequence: CASSRGGSTGGELFF.

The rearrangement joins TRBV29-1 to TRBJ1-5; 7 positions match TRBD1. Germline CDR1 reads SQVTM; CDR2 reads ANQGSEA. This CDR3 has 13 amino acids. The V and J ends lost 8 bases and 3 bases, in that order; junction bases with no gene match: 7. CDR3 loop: CSPQGTANQPQHF. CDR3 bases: TGCAGCCCCCAAGGGACAGCCAATCAGCCCCAGCATTTT.

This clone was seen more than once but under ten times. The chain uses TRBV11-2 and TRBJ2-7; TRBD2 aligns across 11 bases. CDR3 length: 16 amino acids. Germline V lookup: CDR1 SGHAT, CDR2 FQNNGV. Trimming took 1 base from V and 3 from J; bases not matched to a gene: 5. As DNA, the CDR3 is TGTGCCAGCAGCTTAGCGCTAGGGACTAGCGGCTACGAGCAGTACTTC. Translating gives CASSLALGTSGYEQYF.

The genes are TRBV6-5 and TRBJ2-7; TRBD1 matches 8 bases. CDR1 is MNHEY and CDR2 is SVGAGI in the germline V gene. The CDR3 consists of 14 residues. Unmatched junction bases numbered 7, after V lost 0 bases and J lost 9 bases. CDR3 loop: CASSYSGQAEGQYF. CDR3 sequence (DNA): TGTGCCAGCAGTTACTCGGGACAGGCAGAGGGGCAGTACTTC.

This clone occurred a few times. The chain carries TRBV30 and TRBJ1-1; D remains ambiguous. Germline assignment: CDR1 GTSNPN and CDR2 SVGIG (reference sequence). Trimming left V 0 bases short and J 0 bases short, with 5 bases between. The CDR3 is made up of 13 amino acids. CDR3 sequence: CAWSVALNTEAFF. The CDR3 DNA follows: TGTGCCTGGAGTGTAGCCTTGAACACTGAAGCTTTCTTT. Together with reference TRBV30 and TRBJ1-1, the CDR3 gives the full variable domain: SQTIHQWPATLVQPVGSPLSLECTVEGTSNPNLYWYRQAAGRGLQLLFYSVGIGQISSEVPQNLSASRPQDRQFILSSKKLLLSDSGFYLCAWSVALNTEAFFGQGTRLTVV.

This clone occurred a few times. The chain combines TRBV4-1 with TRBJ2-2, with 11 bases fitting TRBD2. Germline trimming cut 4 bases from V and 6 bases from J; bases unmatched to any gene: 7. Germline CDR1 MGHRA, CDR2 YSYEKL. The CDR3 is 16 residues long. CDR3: CASSPPTSGSPGELFF. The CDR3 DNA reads TGCGCCAGCAGCCCGCCTACTAGCGGGAGCCCCGGGGAGCTGTTTTTT.

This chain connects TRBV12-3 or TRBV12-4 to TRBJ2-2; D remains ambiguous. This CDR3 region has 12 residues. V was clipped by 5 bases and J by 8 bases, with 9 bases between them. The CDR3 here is CASSIRTGELFF. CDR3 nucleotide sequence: TGTGCCAGCAGTATTCGCACTGGGGAGCTGTTTTTT.

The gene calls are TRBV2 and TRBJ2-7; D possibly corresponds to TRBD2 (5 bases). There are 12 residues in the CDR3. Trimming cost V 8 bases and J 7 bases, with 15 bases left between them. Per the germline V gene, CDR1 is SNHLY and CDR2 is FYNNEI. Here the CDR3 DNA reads TGTGCCAGCTTGAGGGAGTTCGGAGAGCAGTACTTC. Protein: CASLREFGEQYF.

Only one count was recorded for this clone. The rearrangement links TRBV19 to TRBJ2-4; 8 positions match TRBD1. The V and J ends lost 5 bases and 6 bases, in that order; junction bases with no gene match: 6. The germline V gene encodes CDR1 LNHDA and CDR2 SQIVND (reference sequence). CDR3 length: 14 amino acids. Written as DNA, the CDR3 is TGTGCCAGTAGTTACCAGGGGGCGATAAACATTCAGTACTTC. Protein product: CASSYQGAINIQYF.

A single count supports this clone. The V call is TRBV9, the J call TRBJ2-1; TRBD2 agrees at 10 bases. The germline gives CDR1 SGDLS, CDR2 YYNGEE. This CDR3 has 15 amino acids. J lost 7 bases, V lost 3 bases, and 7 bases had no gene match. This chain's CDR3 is CASSASGSLFNEQFF. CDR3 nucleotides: TGTGCCAGCAGCGCTAGCGGGAGTCTGTTTAATGAGCAGTTCTTC.

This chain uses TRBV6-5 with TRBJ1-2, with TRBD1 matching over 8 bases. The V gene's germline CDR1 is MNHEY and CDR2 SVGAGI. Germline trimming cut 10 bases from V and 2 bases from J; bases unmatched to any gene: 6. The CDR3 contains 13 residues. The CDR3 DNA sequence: TGTGCCATCTATTGGACAGGGAACTATGGCTACACCTTC. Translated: CAIYWTGNYGYTF.

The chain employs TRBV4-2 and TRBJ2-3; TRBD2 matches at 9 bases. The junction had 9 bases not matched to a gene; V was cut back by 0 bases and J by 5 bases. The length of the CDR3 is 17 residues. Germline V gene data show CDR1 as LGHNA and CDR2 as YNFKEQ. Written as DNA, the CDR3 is TGTGCCAGCAGCCAAGATCTGGGCCCAGCGGGAGGAGATACGCAGTATTTT. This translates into CASSQDLGPAGGDTQYF.

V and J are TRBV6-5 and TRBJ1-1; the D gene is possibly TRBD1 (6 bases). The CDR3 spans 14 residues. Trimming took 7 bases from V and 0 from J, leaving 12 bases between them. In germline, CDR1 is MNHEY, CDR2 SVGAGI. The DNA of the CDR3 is TGTGCCAGCAAGGCAGGGGCACTGAACACTGAAGCTTTCTTT. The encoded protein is CASKAGALNTEAFF.

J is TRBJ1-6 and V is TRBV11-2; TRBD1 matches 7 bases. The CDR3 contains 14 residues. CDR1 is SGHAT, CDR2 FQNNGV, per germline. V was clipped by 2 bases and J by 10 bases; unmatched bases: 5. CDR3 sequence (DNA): TGTGCCAGCAGCTTATATGAGGGGGCATCACCCCTCCACTTT. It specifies CASSLYEGASPLHF.

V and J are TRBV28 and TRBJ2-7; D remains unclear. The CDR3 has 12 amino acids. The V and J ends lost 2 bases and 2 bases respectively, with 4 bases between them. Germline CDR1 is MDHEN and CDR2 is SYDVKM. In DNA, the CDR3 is TGTGCCAGCAGTTTACAAACCTACGAGCAGTACTTC. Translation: CASSLQTYEQYF.

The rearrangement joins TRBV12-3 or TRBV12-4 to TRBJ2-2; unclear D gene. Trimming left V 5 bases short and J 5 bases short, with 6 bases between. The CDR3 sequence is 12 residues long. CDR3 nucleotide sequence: TGTGCCAGCAGTCCTGCGACCGGGGAGCTGTTTTTT. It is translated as CASSPATGELFF.

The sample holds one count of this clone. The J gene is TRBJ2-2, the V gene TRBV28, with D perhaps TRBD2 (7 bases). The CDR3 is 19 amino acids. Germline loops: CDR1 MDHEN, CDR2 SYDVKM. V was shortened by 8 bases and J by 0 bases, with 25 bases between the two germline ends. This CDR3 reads CASPRGANYLAANTGELFF. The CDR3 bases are TGTGCCAGCCCCCGGGGGGCCAATTATCTAGCGGCGAACACCGGGGAGCTGTTTTTT.

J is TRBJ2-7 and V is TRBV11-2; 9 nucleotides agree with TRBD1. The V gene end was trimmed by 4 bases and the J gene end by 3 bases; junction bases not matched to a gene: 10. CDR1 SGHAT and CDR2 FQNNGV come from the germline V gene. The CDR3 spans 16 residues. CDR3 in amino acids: CASSYGTGPTVYEQYF. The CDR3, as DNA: TGTGCCAGCAGCTACGGGACAGGGCCTACGGTCTACGAGCAGTACTTC.

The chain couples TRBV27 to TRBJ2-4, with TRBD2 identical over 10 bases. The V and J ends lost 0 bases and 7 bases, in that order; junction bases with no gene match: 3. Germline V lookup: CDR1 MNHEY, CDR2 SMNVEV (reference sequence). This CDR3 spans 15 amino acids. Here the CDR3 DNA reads TGTGCCAGCAGTTTATCGGGACTAGCGAAGAACATTCAGTACTTC. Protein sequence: CASSLSGLAKNIQYF.

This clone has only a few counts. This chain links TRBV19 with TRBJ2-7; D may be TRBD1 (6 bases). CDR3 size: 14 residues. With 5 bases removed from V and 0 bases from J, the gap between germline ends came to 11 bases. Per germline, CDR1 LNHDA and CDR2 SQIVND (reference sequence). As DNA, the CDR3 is TGTGCCAGTAGTTACGGGACATACTCCTACGAGCAGTACTTC. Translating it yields CASSYGTYSYEQYF.

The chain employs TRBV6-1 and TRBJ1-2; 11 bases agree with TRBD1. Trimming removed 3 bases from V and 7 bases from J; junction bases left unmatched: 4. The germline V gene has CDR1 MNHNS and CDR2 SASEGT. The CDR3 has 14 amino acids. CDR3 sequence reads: CASSEDRGPGGYTF. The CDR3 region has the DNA TGTGCCAGCAGTGAGGACAGGGGGCCGGGTGGCTACACCTTC.

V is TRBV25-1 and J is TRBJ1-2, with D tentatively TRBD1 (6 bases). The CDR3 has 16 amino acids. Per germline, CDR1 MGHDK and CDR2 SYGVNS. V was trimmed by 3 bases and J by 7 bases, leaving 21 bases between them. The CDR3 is CASSDARRTVAGGYTF. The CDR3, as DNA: TGTGCCAGCAGTGACGCGAGACGGACAGTGGCGGGTGGCTACACCTTC.

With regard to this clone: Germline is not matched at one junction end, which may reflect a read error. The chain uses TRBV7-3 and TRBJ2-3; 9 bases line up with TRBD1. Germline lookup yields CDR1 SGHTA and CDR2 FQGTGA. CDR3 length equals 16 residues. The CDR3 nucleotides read TGTGCCAGCAGCTACAGGGGGCGATATGACACAAATACGCAGTATTTT. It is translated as CASSYRGRYDTNTQYF. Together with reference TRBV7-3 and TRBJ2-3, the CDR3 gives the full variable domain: GAGVSQTPSNKVTEKGKYVELRCDPISGHTALYWYRQSLGQGPEFLIYFQGTGAADDSGLPNDRFFAVRPEGSVSTLKIQRTERGDSAVYLCASSYRGRYDTNTQYFGPGTRLTVL.

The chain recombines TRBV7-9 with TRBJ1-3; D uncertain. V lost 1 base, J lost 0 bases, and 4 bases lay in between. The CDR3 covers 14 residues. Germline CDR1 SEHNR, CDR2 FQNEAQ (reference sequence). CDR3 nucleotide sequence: TGTGCCAGCAGCTTAGGGGCCTCTGGAAACACCATATATTTT. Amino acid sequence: CASSLGASGNTIYF.

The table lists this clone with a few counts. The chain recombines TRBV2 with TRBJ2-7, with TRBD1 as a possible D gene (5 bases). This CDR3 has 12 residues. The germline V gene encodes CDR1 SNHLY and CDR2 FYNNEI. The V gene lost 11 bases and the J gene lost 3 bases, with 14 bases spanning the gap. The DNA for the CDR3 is TGTGCCGCCGGGCAGGGCAACTACGAGCAGTACTTC. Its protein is CAAGQGNYEQYF. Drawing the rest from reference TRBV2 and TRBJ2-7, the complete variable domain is EPEVTQTPSHQVTQMGQEVILRCVPISNHLYFYWYRQILGQKVEFLVSFYNNEISEKSEIFDDQFSVERPDGSNFTLKIRSTKLEDSAMYFCAAGQGNYEQYFGPGTRLTVT.

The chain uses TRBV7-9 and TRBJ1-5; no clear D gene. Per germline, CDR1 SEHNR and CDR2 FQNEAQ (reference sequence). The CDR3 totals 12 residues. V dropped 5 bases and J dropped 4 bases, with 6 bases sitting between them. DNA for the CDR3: TGTGCCAGCAGCCTGTCGAATCAGCCCCAGCATTTT. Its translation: CASSLSNQPQHF.

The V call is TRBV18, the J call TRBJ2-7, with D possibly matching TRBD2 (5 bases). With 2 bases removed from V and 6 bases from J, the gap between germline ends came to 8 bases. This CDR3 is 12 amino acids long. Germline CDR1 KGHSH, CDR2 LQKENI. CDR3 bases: TGTGCCAGCTCACCAGAGGGAATCGAGCAGTACTTC. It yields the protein CASSPEGIEQYF. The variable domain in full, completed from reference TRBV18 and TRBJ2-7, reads NAGVMQNPRHLVRRRGQEARLRCSPMKGHSHVYWYRQLPEEGLKFMVYLQKENIIDESGMPKERFSAEFPKEGPSILRIQQVVRGDSAAYFCASSPEGIEQYFGPGTRLTVT.

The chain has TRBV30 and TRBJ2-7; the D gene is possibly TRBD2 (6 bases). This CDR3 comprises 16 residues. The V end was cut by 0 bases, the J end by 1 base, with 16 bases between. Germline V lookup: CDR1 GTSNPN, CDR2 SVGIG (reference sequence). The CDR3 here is CAWSVLGGMRSYEQYF. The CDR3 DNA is TGTGCCTGGAGTGTACTAGGCGGGATGCGTTCCTACGAGCAGTACTTC.